This T cell receptor beta chain was sequenced during a study of blood T cell repertoires in COVID-19. Overall study context: Specimens from acute and convalescent COVID-19 originated in the United States, Italy and Spain. PBMCs, B-cell-depleted T cells, or T cells were the source of the cDNA or gDNA that made up the material.

Unmatched junction bases numbered 7, after V lost 4 bases and J lost 6 bases. There are 15 residues in the CDR3. CDR1 and CDR2 (germline): SGHTA, FQGNSA. This clone has a single count. In the original analysis: For nucleated cells, counts were estimated from reference gene primer amplification. Libraries were prepared by immunoSEQ multiplex PCR; TCRdb keeps only in-frame clonotypes and omits some of them. V and J calls and clone size are copied from that table; D and trimming were computed from the DNA. Of about 11,000 clones listed, 70% to 80% are singletons. Sequenced sample: peripheral blood. The chain combines TRBV7-2 with TRBJ1-5; 9 bases line up with TRBD1. This TCR derives from a man between 60 and 70 years old with COVID-19, enrolled during active disease. The CDR3 protein is CASSSFGQGPQPQHF. The CDR3 DNA sequence: TGTGCCAGCAGCTCTTTTGGACAGGGGCCTCAGCCCCAGCATTTT.